The 21 T cell receptor beta chains given below trace back to one sample, sequenced in a study of patients and donors after allogeneic stem cell transplantation. One entry per CDR3 protein, called by TCRdb with MiXCR from the RT-PCR reads. The data show tens of thousands of distinct CDR3 sequences, over 25% seen once. Sequenced material: blood, either unsorted or a sorted T cell fraction (not recorded which). The receptors stem from a human donor who was either an allogeneic HSCT recipient or a stem cell or donor lymphocyte infusion donor (not recorded which). It is not recorded whose cells these are; they may come from a transplant donor.

This chain joins TRBV5-1 and TRBJ2-7; weak D call: TRBD1 (5 bases). V lost 4 bases, J lost 1 base, and 9 bases lay in between. Germline loops: CDR1 SGHRS, CDR2 YFSETQ. The CDR3 is 13 residues long. The CDR3 DNA reads as TGCGCCAGCAGCGTGCAGGGTTCCTACGAGCAGTACTTC. This gives the protein CASSVQGSYEQYF.

This clonotype was seen ten or more times. The rearrangement uses TRBV5-1 and TRBJ1-1; no clear D. Trimming stripped 0 bases from V and 0 bases from J, with 12 bases between. Germline V gene lookup returns CDR1 SGHRS and CDR2 YFSETQ. CDR3 length: 16 residues. The CDR3 DNA reads TGCGCCAGCAGCTTGGGTTGGAACACCATGAACACTGAAGCTTTCTTT. Amino acids: CASSLGWNTMNTEAFF.

This clonotype was seen more than once but under ten times. V and J are TRBV2 and TRBJ1-6, with TRBD1 as a possible D gene (5 bases). The length of the CDR3 is 13 residues. Per the germline V gene, CDR1 is SNHLY and CDR2 is FYNNEI. V shed 6 bases and J shed 9 bases, with 12 bases lying between them. CDR3 in DNA: TGTGCCAGCAGGCCGGGACTTGGTTCACCCCTCCACTTT. This sequence encodes CASRPGLGSPLHF. Drawing the rest from reference TRBV2 and TRBJ1-6, the complete variable domain is EPEVTQTPSHQVTQMGQEVILRCVPISNHLYFYWYRQILGQKVEFLVSFYNNEISEKSEIFDDQFSVERPDGSNFTLKIRSTKLEDSAMYFCASRPGLGSPLHFGNGTRLTVT.

This clonotype turned up a few times. The chain joins TRBV4-3 to TRBJ2-3; 10 bases line up with TRBD1. With 1 base clipped from V and 4 bases from J, the junction kept 5 bases outside the gene matches. Germline V lookup: CDR1 LGHNA, CDR2 YSLEER. The CDR3 covers 16 residues. In nucleotides, the CDR3 is TGCGCCAGCAGCCAAGGCGGGACAGGGGTTTCAGATACGCAGTATTTT. Translated: CASSQGGTGVSDTQYF.

The V and J genes are TRBV5-1 and TRBJ2-1; 10 bases match TRBD2. J gave up 9 bases and V 5 bases, and 14 bases lay outside the gene matches. Germline V gene sequence: CDR1 SGHRS, CDR2 YFSETQ. The CDR3 has 16 residues. DNA of the CDR3: TGCGCCAGCAGGAGGATAGCGGGAGGTAATTTGGGTGAGCAGTTCTTC. As protein: CASRRIAGGNLGEQFF. The entire variable domain, with the rest obtained from reference TRBV5-1 and TRBJ2-1, is as follows: KAGVTQTPRYLIKTRGQQVTLSCSPISGHRSVSWYQQTPGQGLQFLFEYFSETQRNKGNFPGRFSGRQFSNSRSEMNVSTLELGDSALYLCASRRIAGGNLGEQFFGPGTRLTVL.

This clonotype has at least ten counts. J is TRBJ1-5 and V is TRBV5-1; D is undetermined. The V and J ends lost 2 bases and 2 bases respectively, with 8 bases between them. The V gene's germline CDR1 is SGHRS and CDR2 YFSETQ. This CDR3 is built from 14 residues. DNA of the CDR3: TGCGCCAGCAGCTTAAGGTGTTGCAATCAGCCCCAGCATTTT. Translated, it gives CASSLRCCNQPQHF.

The chain carries TRBV20-1 and TRBJ2-2; 7 nucleotides align to TRBD1. Trimming at V came to 1 base and at J to 4 bases, leaving 9 bases not matched to a gene. Germline V gene data show CDR1 as DFQATT and CDR2 as SNEGSKA (reference sequence). This CDR3 region has 16 residues. CDR3 amino acids: CSARVGGTGPTGELFF. CDR3 coding DNA: TGCAGTGCTAGAGTAGGGGGCACAGGGCCCACCGGGGAGCTGTTTTTT.

There are many counts of this clonotype. CDR3 protein: CSVALREASTDTQYF. The CDR3 bases are TGCAGCGTTGCCCTTCGGGAGGCCAGCACAGATACGCAGTATTTT. This chain links TRBV29-1 with TRBJ2-3, with TRBD2 matching 7 bases. Germline V gene data show CDR1 as SQVTM and CDR2 as ANQGSEA. The CDR3 has 15 residues. Trimming removed 4 bases from V and 0 bases from J; junction bases left unmatched: 7.

This chain connects TRBV6-1 to TRBJ1-5; a possible D gene is TRBD1 (5 bases). Trimming stripped 7 bases from V and 3 bases from J, with 16 bases between. Germline V gives CDR1 MNHNS, CDR2 SASEGT. CDR3 length equals 15 residues. In nucleotides, the CDR3 is TGTGCCAGCAAAATCTTGGGGGGGATCAATCAGCCCCAGCATTTT. The encoded protein is CASKILGGINQPQHF.

This clonotype was seen a few times. V and J are TRBV28 and TRBJ1-2, with a tentative D call TRBD1 (6 bases). The CDR3 has 15 amino acids. Looked up from germline, CDR1 is MDHEN and CDR2 is SYDVKM. Trimming left V 2 bases short and J 8 bases short, with 18 bases between. As DNA, the CDR3 is TGTGCCAGCAGTTTAATTGCAATGGGGGCAAGAGGCTACACCTTC. As protein: CASSLIAMGARGYTF.

This clonotype came up a few times. J is TRBJ2-7 and V is TRBV27; D remains unclear. CDR3 size: 15 residues. V lost 2 bases and J lost 2, with 13 bases in between. Germline V gene sequence: CDR1 MNHEY, CDR2 SMNVEV (reference sequence). DNA of the CDR3: TGTGCCAGCAGTTTAAAAAACAGCTATACCTACGAGCAGTACTTC. It yields the protein CASSLKNSYTYEQYF.

The sample holds a few counts of this clonotype. The rearrangement uses TRBV6-2 or TRBV6-3 and TRBJ2-1, with a possible D match to TRBD2 (5 bases). Germline lookup yields CDR1 MNHEY and CDR2 SVGEGT. The V gene lost 7 bases and the J gene lost 1 base, with 11 bases spanning the gap. There are 14 residues in the CDR3. CDR3 coding DNA: TGTGCCAGCACCTCCCCGGGGTCCTACAATGAGCAGTTCTTC. Translating gives CASTSPGSYNEQFF.

The table lists this clonotype with a few counts. V is TRBV7-2 and J is TRBJ1-2; maybe TRBD1 (5 bases). V was pared by 8 bases and J by 4 bases, with 8 bases between. Germline CDR1 SGHTA, CDR2 FQGNSA. This CDR3 spans 11 amino acids. CDR3 nucleotide sequence: TGTGCCAGCCTCAGGGTCTATGGCTACACCTTC. Translation: CASLRVYGYTF.

The rearrangement links TRBV2 to TRBJ1-5, with TRBD1 as a possible D gene (6 bases). Trimming shortened V by 6 bases and J by 7 bases, and 16 bases separated the two germline ends. The V gene's germline CDR1 is SNHLY and CDR2 FYNNEI. The CDR3 has 14 amino acids. CDR3 DNA: TGTGCCAGCAGCTCCAGGACAGCGGGGCAGCCCCAGCATTTT. Protein product: CASSSRTAGQPQHF. Together with reference TRBV2 and TRBJ1-5, the CDR3 gives the full variable domain: EPEVTQTPSHQVTQMGQEVILRCVPISNHLYFYWYRQILGQKVEFLVSFYNNEISEKSEIFDDQFSVERPDGSNFTLKIRSTKLEDSAMYFCASSSRTAGQPQHFGDGTRLSIL.

This clonotype has only one observation. The chain has TRBV4-3 and TRBJ2-7; 10 bases map to TRBD1. CDR3 length: 15 residues. J was trimmed by 6 bases and V by 0 bases; bases with no gene match: 5. Germline loops: CDR1 LGHNA, CDR2 YSLEER. The CDR3 sequence is CASSQDRTGGGEQYF. In nucleotides, the CDR3 is TGCGCCAGCAGCCAAGATAGGACAGGGGGGGGCGAGCAGTACTTC.

The rearrangement joins TRBV28 to TRBJ2-3, with a tentative D call TRBD1 (5 bases). Deletions cut 1 base from V and 4 bases from J, with 12 bases between. The CDR3 is 15 amino acids. Germline V CDR1 and CDR2: MDHEN, SYDVKM. The CDR3 DNA follows: TGTGCCAGCAGTTTATTGGACAATACCCCAGATACGCAGTATTTT. Translating gives CASSLLDNTPDTQYF. The full variable domain, with the rest looked up from reference TRBV28 and TRBJ2-3, is DVKVTQSSRYLVKRTGEKVFLECVQDMDHENMFWYRQDPGLGLRLIYFSYDVKMKEKGDIPEGYSVSREKKERFSLILESASTNQTSMYLCASSLLDNTPDTQYFGPGTRLTVL.

This clonotype was seen repeatedly, ten times or more. V usage is TRBV21-1 and J usage is TRBJ1-1; TRBD1 is the table's D call and was not checked against the DNA. TRBV21-1 is marked as a pseudogene. This CDR3 is 12 amino acids long. The CDR3 here is CASSKNRDEAFF. CDR3 in DNA: TGTGCCAGCAGCAAAAACAGGGATGAAGCTTTCTTT.

The J gene is TRBJ2-1, the V gene TRBV13; perhaps TRBD2 as D (6 bases). Deletions cut 3 bases from V and 0 bases from J, with 18 bases between. The CDR3 is 18 amino acids. The germline CDR1 and CDR2 sequences are PRHDT and FYEKMQ (reference sequence). CDR3 sequence reads: CASSFISVADLSYNEQFF. The CDR3 DNA follows: TGTGCCAGCAGCTTTATATCCGTAGCGGACCTCTCCTACAATGAGCAGTTCTTC.

This chain links TRBV2 with TRBJ2-7; unclear D gene. The CDR3 consists of 12 residues. The V gene lost 3 bases and the J gene lost 3 bases, with 6 bases spanning the gap. Per the germline V gene, CDR1 is SNHLY and CDR2 is FYNNEI. Written as DNA, the CDR3 is TGTGCCAGCAGTGACCTCAGCTACGAGCAGTACTTC. Protein: CASSDLSYEQYF.

This clonotype was seen a few times. This chain joins TRBV7-9 and TRBJ1-1; the match to TRBD1 covers 10 bases. This CDR3 is 15 amino acids long. The J segment lost 4 bases and the V segment lost 6 bases, leaving 8 bases of the junction unmatched. The germline V gene encodes CDR1 SEHNR and CDR2 FQNEAQ (reference sequence). CDR3 DNA sequence: TGTGCCAGCAGGGCCTCGCGGACAGGGGGCACTGAAGCTTTCTTT. Amino acids: CASRASRTGGTEAFF.

The sample holds a few counts of this clonotype. The chain joins TRBV6-5 to TRBJ1-1; possible D gene TRBD1, 5 bases. V lost 2 bases and J lost 6, with 13 bases in between. The CDR3 length is 14 residues. CDR1 and CDR2 (germline): MNHEY, SVGAGI. In nucleotides, the CDR3 is TGTGCCAGCAGTTACGGCAGGGCCGTGGCTGAAGCTTTCTTT. It translates to CASSYGRAVAEAFF.